This entry concerns a single T cell receptor beta chain. Its antigen is not identified. This entry comes from a study of T cell repertoires in cytomegalovirus infection. The wider study: Public TCR beta signature analysis indicated the presence of both CMV infection and matching HLA type. Study-wide results and caveats: Dominating the ex vivo response were HLA-C-restricted CMV-specific TCR beta clonotypes.

MiXCR was run by TCRdb on the reads, yielding one entry per CDR3 protein. Found here are 300,000 to 400,000 distinct CDR3 sequences, around a quarter of them singletons; the top ten hold about an eighth. Trimming cost V 5 bases and J 6 bases, with 17 bases left between them. The CDR3 has 14 residues. CDR1 is MNHEY, CDR2 SMNVEV, per germline (reference sequence). The sequences come from cultured PBMCs, collected from culture after CMV antigen stimulation. This chain connects TRBV27 to TRBJ2-7; the D gene is possibly TRBD2 (6 bases). The receptor was derived from a human donor in good health (CMV status not recorded). Some clones in this sample may be carry-over from other donors' samples. The CDR3 nucleotides read TGTGCCAGCAGTCGCTACCGGGAGAGTGTCGAGCAGTACTTC. Amino acid sequence: CASSRYRESVEQYF.